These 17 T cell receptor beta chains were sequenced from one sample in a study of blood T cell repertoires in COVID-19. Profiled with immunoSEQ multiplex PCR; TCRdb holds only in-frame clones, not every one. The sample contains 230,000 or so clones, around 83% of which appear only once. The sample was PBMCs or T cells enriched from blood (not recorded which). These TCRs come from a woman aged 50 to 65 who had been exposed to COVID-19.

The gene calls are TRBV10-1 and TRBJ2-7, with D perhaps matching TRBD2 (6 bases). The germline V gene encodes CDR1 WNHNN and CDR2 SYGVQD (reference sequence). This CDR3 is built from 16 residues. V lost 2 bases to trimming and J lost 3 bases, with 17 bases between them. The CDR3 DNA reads TGCGCCAGCAGTGAGGGTAGAGGGCAGGACTACTACGAGCAGTACTTC. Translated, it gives CASSEGRGQDYYEQYF.

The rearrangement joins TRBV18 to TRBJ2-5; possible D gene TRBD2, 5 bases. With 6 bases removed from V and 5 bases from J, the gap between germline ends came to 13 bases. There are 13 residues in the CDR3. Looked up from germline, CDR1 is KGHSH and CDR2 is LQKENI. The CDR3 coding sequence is TGTGCCAGCTCCCGGTCCAGAGGGGAGACCCAGTACTTC. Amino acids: CASSRSRGETQYF.

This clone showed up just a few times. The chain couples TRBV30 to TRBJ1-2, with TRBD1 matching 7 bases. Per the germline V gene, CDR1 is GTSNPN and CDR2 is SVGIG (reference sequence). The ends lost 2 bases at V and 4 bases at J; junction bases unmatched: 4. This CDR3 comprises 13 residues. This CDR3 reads CAWSRRTGYGYTF. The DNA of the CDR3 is TGTGCCTGGAGTCGAAGGACAGGCTATGGCTACACCTTC. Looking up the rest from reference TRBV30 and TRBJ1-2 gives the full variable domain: SQTIHQWPATLVQPVGSPLSLECTVEGTSNPNLYWYRQAAGRGLQLLFYSVGIGQISSEVPQNLSASRPQDRQFILSSKKLLLSDSGFYLCAWSRRTGYGYTFGSGTRLTVV.

CDR3 in DNA: TGTGCCAGCAGCGAAATGCCGGGATCTGGGGCCAACGTCCTGACTTTC. This sequence encodes CASSEMPGSGANVLTF. The chain is built from TRBV6-1 and TRBJ2-6; possibly TRBD2 for D (5 bases). Trimming shortened V by 6 bases and J by 1 base, and 13 bases separated the two germline ends. This CDR3 is 16 amino acids long. From germline, CDR1 is MNHNS and CDR2 SASEGT.

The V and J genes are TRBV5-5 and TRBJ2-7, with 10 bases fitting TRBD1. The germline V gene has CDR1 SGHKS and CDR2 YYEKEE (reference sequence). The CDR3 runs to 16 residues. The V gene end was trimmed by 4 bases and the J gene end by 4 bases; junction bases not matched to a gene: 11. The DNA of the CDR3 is TGTGCCAGCAGCCGGGACCCCGGACAGGGGGTTTACGAGCAGTACTTC. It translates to CASSRDPGQGVYEQYF.

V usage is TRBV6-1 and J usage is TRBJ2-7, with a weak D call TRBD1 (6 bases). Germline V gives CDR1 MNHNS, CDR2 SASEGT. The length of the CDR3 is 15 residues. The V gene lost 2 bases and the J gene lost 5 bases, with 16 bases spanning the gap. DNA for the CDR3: TGTGCCAGCAGTGAATCTCTACAGGGTGGAAACGAGCAGTACTTC. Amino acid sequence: CASSESLQGGNEQYF.

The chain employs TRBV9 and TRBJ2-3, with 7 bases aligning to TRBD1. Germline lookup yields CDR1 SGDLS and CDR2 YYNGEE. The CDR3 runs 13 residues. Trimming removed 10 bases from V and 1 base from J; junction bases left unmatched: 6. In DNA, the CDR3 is TGTGCCTTGCGACAGGGCGGCACAGATACGCAGTATTTT. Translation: CALRQGGTDTQYF.

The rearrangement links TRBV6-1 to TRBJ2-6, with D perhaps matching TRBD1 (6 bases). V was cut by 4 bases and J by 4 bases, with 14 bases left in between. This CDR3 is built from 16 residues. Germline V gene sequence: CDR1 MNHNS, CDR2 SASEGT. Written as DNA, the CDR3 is TGTGCCAGCAGTGCTCCACAGGGAGCAGGGGCCAACGTCCTGACTTTC. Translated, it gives CASSAPQGAGANVLTF.

The chain's CDR3 is CASSLGSTEAFF. The CDR3 nucleotides are TGCGCCAGCAGCTTGGGTAGCACTGAAGCTTTCTTT. The chain employs TRBV5-1 and TRBJ1-1; D gene ambiguous. Germline V gene sequence: CDR1 SGHRS, CDR2 YFSETQ. This CDR3 spans 12 amino acids. The V and J ends lost 0 bases and 4 bases respectively, with 4 bases between them. Complete variable domain (other parts from reference TRBV5-1 and TRBJ1-1): KAGVTQTPRYLIKTRGQQVTLSCSPISGHRSVSWYQQTPGQGLQFLFEYFSETQRNKGNFPGRFSGRQFSNSRSEMNVSTLELGDSALYLCASSLGSTEAFFGQGTRLTVV.

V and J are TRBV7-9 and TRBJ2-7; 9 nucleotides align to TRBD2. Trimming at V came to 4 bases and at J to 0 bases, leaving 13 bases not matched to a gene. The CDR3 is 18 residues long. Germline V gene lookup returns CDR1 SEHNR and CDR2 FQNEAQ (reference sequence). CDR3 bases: TGTGCCAGCAGCTCCATCCCCTTTGAGCGGGGGGTCTCCTACGAGCAGTACTTC. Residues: CASSSIPFERGVSYEQYF.

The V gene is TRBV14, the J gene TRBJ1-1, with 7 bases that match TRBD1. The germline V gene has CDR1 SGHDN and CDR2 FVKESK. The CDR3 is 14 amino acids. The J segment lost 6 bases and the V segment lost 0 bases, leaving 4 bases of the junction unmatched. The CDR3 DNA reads TGTGCCAGCAGCCAAGATCTGACAGGGTCTGAAGCTTTCTTT. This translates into CASSQDLTGSEAFF.

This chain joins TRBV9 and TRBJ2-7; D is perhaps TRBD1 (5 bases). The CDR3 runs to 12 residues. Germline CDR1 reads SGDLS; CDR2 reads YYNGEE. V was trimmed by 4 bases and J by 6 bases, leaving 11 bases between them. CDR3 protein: CASSPDRREQYF. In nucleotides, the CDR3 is TGTGCCAGCAGCCCAGACAGACGCGAGCAGTACTTC.

CDR3 DNA sequence: TGTGCCAGCAGCCAGGGTGCACAGGGAATCAATCAGCCCCAGCATTTT. Translation: CASSQGAQGINQPQHF. V usage is TRBV3-1 (or the pseudogene TRBV3-2) and J usage is TRBJ1-5, with D tentatively TRBD1 (6 bases). The germline gives CDR1 LGHDT, CDR2 YNNKEL (reference sequence). The CDR3 spans 16 residues. The ends were cut back, 3 bases at V and 3 bases at J, with 15 bases in the middle.

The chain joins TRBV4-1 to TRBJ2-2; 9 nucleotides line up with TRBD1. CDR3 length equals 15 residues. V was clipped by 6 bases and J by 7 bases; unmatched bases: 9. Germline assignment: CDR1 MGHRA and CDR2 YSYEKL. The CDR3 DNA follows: TGCGCCAGCAGTCAGGGGGCGGACAGGGGCGGGGAGCTGTTTTTT. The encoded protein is CASSQGADRGGELFF.

The CDR3 DNA is TGTGCCATCAGTGAAGGGACAGGGGACCTCTACGAGCAGTACTTC. As protein: CAISEGTGDLYEQYF. The chain carries TRBV10-3 and TRBJ2-7, with 10 bases identical to TRBD1. Germline V lookup: CDR1 ENHRY, CDR2 SYGVKD. This CDR3 spans 15 amino acids. Trimming at V came to 3 bases and at J to 3 bases, leaving 5 bases not matched to a gene.

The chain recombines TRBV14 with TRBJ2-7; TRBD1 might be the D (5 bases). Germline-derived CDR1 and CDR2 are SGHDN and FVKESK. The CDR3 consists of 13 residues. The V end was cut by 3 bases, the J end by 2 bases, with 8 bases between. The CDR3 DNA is TGTGCCAGCAGCCATGGACATACCTACGAGCAGTACTTC. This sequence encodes CASSHGHTYEQYF.

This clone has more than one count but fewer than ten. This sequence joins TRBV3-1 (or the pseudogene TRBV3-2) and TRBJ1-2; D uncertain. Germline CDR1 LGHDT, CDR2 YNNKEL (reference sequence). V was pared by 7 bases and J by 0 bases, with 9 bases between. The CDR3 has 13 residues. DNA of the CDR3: TGTGCCAGCAACCCGGGAACTAACTATGGCTACACCTTC. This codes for CASNPGTNYGYTF.